This T cell receptor beta chain is from a study of CD8+ T cells in alopecia areata. Regarding this clone: A junction end diverges from the germline sequence, so it may reflect a read error.

RNA was extracted and reverse transcribed into cDNA as the sequencing template. The data were produced by immunoSEQ multiplex PCR, yet TCRdb's version contains in-frame clones alone and is incomplete. The sample lists just over 150,000 clones; under 70% were seen once. Treatment meaning: oral pan-JAK inhibitor, 5-10 mg twice daily. The starting material was CD4+ T cells sorted from blood, obtained at week 4, from a patient treated with tofacitinib. The sequence was obtained from a human donor with alopecia areata.

CDR3 sequence: CSVVLTTVQQGTQYF. The CDR3 region has the DNA TGCAGCGTTGTCCTTACGACAGTTCAACAAGGGACCCAGTACTTC. V is TRBV29-1 and J is TRBJ2-5; tentatively, D is TRBD1 (5 bases). The CDR3 is made up of 15 amino acids. Germline CDR1 is SQVTM and CDR2 is ANQGSEA.